The 8 T cell receptor beta chains in this list originate from one sample, sequenced in a study of T cell changes during pregnancy in multiple sclerosis. This table comes from immunoSEQ multiplex PCR, and its TCRdb copy is limited to in-frame clones, with some not included. The table includes 77,000 or so clones, about 93% detected once. Specimen: peripheral blood, collected in the second trimester of pregnancy. Every receptor here comes from a female donor in good health, enrolled as a control in a pregnancy study.

V is TRBV4-2 and J is TRBJ2-3; 13 nucleotides line up with TRBD2. CDR3 size: 17 residues. Germline V CDR1 and CDR2: LGHNA, YNFKEQ. V was pared by 0 bases and J by 6 bases, with 6 bases of the junction left unmatched. CDR3 in amino acids: CASSQESGLAGVDTQYF. The CDR3 bases are TGTGCCAGCAGCCAAGAGTCTGGACTAGCGGGGGTCGATACGCAGTATTTT.

The gene calls are TRBV7-6 and TRBJ1-1; 9 nucleotides match TRBD1. CDR1 SGHVS and CDR2 FNYEAQ come from the germline V gene. Unmatched junction bases numbered 3, after V lost 1 base and J lost 3 bases. The CDR3 loop spans 15 amino acids. The CDR3 loop reads CASSLDDRGDTEAFF. CDR3 in DNA: TGTGCCAGCAGCTTAGATGACAGGGGGGACACTGAAGCTTTCTTT.

The chain has TRBV7-2 and TRBJ1-2; TRBD1 agrees at 9 bases. Per germline, CDR1 SGHTA and CDR2 FQGNSA. CDR3 length: 16 amino acids. The J segment lost 8 bases and the V segment lost 6 bases, leaving 16 bases of the junction unmatched. In DNA form, the CDR3 reads TGTGCCAGCAGTTACAATCACGGACAGGGGCTAGGAGGCTACACCTTC. Its translation: CASSYNHGQGLGGYTF.

The chain joins TRBV7-3 to TRBJ2-1; 9 bases map to TRBD1. Germline CDR1 is SGHTA and CDR2 is FQGTGA. CDR3 length equals 15 residues. V trimming: 5 bases; J trimming: 0 bases; junction bases outside the gene matches: 2. The CDR3 loop is CASSQDRGSYNEQFF. CDR3 nucleotides: TGTGCCAGCAGCCAGGACAGGGGCTCCTACAATGAGCAGTTCTTC. The full variable domain, completed using reference TRBV7-3 and TRBJ2-1, is GAGVSQTPSNKVTEKGKYVELRCDPISGHTALYWYRQSLGQGPEFLIYFQGTGAADDSGLPNDRFFAVRPEGSVSTLKIQRTERGDSAVYLCASSQDRGSYNEQFFGPGTRLTVL.

The genes are TRBV7-9 and TRBJ1-2; D remains ambiguous. The CDR3 has 15 residues. Germline values: CDR1 SEHNR, CDR2 FQNEAQ (reference sequence). Trimming cost V 0 bases and J 3 bases, with 11 bases left between them. Here the CDR3 DNA reads TGTGCCAGCAGCTTAGCTATCGGGTCGTACTATGGCTACACCTTC. It specifies CASSLAIGSYYGYTF.

This sequence joins TRBV7-9 and TRBJ2-7, with TRBD2 as a possible D gene (5 bases). Trimming removed 3 bases from V and 4 bases from J, with 10 bases in between. Germline CDR1 reads SEHNR; CDR2 reads FQNEAQ (reference sequence). CDR3 length: 13 residues. In nucleotides, the CDR3 is TGTGCCAGCAGCTTGGTGCGAGGGTACGAGCAGTACTTC. Translated: CASSLVRGYEQYF.

The chain recombines TRBV11-3 with TRBJ1-2; 7 bases align to TRBD1. CDR1 SGHNT and CDR2 YENEEA come from the germline V gene. The V gene end was trimmed by 8 bases and the J gene end by 8 bases; junction bases not matched to a gene: 17. The CDR3 totals 15 residues. Here the CDR3 DNA reads TGTGCCAGCGATACGTCAGGGGGACGCCATAAAGGCTACACCTTC. Amino acids: CASDTSGGRHKGYTF.

This chain connects TRBV9 to TRBJ1-2; D gene unclear. The CDR3 covers 12 residues. Germline V lookup: CDR1 SGDLS, CDR2 YYNGEE. V lost 4 bases to trimming and J lost 8 bases, with 12 bases between them. CDR3 in amino acids: CASSLYGGGYTF. The CDR3 nucleotides are TGTGCCAGCAGCCTCTACGGAGGAGGCTACACCTTC.